This TCR beta chain was recorded in a study of blood T cells in healthy people across ages. Study results and limitations: Changes in expanded clonotypes were possibly confounded, as the CMV status of donors was unknown.

Primed by a sample-barcoded 5' primer and a J-beta primer mix, a second PCR proceeded for about 7 to 12 cycles. From the 5' RACE reads, TCRdb called clonotypes with MiXCR, one entry per CDR3 protein. The repertoire holds more than 1,400,000 distinct CDR3 sequences, with 42% as singletons. As regards this clonotype: The antigen is not known.

Germline V gives CDR1 DFQATT, CDR2 SNEGSKA (reference sequence). V shed 1 base and J shed 3 bases, with 12 bases lying between them. The CDR3 extends over 14 amino acids. The material sequenced was blood. The source is a woman in her late teens or twenties in good health. The chain has TRBV20-1 and TRBJ1-1; D unclear. DNA of the CDR3: TGCAGTGCTAGAGGCCGGCCAGCCGACACTGAAGCTTTCTTT. Translating it yields CSARGRPADTEAFF.